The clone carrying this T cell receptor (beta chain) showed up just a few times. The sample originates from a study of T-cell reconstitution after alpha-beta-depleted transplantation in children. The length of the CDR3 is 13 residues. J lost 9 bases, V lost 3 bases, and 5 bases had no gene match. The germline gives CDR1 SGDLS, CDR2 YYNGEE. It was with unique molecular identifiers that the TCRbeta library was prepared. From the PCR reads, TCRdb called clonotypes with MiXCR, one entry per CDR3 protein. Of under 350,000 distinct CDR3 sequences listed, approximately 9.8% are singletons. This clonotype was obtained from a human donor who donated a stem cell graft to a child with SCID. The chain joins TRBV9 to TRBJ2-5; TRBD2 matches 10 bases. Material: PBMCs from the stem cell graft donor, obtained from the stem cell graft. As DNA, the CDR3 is TGTGCCAGCAGCGACAGCCTAGCGGGGGCCCAGTACTTC. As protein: CASSDSLAGAQYF.